The rows below give T cell receptor beta chains drawn from one sample of a study of blood T cell repertoires in COVID-19. Assay: immunoSEQ multiplex PCR; the TCRdb copy retains only in-frame clones and omits some. This sample has more than 150,000 clones, with about 90% found just once. The specimen was PBMCs or T cells enriched from blood (not recorded which). These receptor sequences come from a woman between 50 and 59 years old who had recovered from COVID-19. Each CDR3 is given with its conserved first and last residue. The order of the fields is J gene, V gene, CDR3 protein.

j_call: TRBJ1-3; v_call: TRBV7-4; cdr3_aa: CASSLPRWDFDSGNTIYF
j_call: TRBJ2-7; v_call: TRBV25-1; cdr3_aa: CASSVGGRAGEQYF
j_call: TRBJ2-7; v_call: TRBV2; cdr3_aa: CASSSRRSSSYEQYF
j_call: TRBJ1-3; v_call: TRBV2; cdr3_aa: CASSRSGTGNGNTIYF
j_call: TRBJ2-7; v_call: TRBV24-1; cdr3_aa: CATSDTYWTSRRRTGYEQYF
j_call: TRBJ1-4; v_call: TRBV7-2; cdr3_aa: CASSFRADRGREKLFF
j_call: TRBJ2-2; v_call: TRBV28; cdr3_aa: CAAGLREGVVGPTGELFF
j_call: TRBJ2-7; v_call: TRBV6-5; cdr3_aa: CASSRLAGGSYEQYF
j_call: TRBJ1-5; v_call: TRBV18; cdr3_aa: CASSRTGGSIEPQHF
j_call: TRBJ1-2; v_call: TRBV6-5; cdr3_aa: CASSYSPTGDGYTF
j_call: TRBJ2-7; v_call: TRBV19; cdr3_aa: CASSETGWSYEQYF
j_call: TRBJ2-2; v_call: TRBV11-2; cdr3_aa: CASSLRVAAAGELFF
j_call: TRBJ1-3; v_call: TRBV6-5; cdr3_aa: CASSLGQTSGNTIYF